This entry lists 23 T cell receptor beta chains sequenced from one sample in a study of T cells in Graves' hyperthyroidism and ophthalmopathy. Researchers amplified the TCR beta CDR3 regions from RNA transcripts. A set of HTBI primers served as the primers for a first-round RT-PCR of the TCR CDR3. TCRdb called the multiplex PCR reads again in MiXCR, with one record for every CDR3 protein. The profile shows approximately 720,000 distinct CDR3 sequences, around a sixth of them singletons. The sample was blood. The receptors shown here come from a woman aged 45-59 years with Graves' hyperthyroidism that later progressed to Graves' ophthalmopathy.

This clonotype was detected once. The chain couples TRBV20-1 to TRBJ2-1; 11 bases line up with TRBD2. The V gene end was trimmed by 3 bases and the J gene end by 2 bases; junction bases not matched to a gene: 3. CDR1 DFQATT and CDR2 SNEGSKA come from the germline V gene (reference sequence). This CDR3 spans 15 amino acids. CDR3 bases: TGCAGTGCTAGTGTTAGCGGGGGGGCCTACAATGAGCAGTTCTTC. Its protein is CSASVSGGAYNEQFF.

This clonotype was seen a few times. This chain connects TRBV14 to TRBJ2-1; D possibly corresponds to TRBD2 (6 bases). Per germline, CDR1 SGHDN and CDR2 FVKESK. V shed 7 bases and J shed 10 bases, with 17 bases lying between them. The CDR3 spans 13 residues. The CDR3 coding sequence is TGTGCCAGCAATGAAGGCGGGGCCGGGGAGCAGTTCTTC. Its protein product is CASNEGGAGEQFF.

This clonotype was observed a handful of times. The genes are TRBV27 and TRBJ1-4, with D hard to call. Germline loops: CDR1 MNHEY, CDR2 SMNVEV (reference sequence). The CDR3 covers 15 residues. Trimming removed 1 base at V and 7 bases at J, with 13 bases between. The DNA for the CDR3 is TGTGCCAGCAGTTTATTCTTCCGGGAGCGTGAAAAACTGTTTTTT. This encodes CASSLFFREREKLFF.

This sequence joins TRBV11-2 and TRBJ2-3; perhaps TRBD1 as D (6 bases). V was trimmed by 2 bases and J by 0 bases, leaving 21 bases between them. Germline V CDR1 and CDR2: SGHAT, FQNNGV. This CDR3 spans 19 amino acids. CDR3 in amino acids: CASSLSLTGTRTSTDTQYF. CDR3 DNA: TGTGCCAGCAGCTTAAGCCTTACGGGGACAAGAACGAGCACAGATACGCAGTATTTT.

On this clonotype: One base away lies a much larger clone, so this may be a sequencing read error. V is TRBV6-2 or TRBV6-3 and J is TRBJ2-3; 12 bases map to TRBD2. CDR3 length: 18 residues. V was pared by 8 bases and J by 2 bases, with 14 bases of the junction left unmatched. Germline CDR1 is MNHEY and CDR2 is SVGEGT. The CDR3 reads CASGPTATSGGTTDTQYF. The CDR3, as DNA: TGTGCCAGCGGTCCTACCGCGACTAGCGGGGGTACCACAGATACGCAGTATTTT.

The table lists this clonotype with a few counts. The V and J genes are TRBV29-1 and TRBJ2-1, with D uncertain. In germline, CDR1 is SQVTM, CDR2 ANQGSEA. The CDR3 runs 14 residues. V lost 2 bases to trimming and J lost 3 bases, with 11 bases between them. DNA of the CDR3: TGCAGCGTTGAATTAATGGACGACTACAATGAGCAGTTCTTC. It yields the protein CSVELMDDYNEQFF.

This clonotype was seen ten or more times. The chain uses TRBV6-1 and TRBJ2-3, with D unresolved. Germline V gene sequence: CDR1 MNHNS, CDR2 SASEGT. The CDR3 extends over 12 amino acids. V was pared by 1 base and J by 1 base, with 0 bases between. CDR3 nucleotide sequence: TGTGCCAGCAGTGAAGGCACAGATACGCAGTATTTT. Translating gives CASSEGTDTQYF.

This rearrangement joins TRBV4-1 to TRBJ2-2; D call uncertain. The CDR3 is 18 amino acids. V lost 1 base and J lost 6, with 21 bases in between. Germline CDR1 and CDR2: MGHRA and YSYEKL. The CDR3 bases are TGCGCCAGCAGCCAAGGGGCAACGGAAGCGCGTTATGCCGGGGAGCTGTTTTTT. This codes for CASSQGATEARYAGELFF.

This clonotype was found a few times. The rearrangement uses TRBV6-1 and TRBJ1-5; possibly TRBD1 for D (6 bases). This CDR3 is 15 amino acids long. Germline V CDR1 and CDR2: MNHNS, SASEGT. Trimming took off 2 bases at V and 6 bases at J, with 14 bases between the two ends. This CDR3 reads CASSEMVQGFQPQHF. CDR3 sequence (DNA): TGTGCCAGCAGTGAAATGGTACAGGGATTTCAGCCCCAGCATTTT.

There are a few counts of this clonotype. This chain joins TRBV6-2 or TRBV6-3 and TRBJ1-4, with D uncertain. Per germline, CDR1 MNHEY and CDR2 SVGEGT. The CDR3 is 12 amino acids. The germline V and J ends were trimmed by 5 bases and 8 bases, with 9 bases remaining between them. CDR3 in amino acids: CASSIYGEKLFF. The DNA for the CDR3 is TGTGCCAGCAGTATTTATGGGGAAAAACTGTTTTTT.

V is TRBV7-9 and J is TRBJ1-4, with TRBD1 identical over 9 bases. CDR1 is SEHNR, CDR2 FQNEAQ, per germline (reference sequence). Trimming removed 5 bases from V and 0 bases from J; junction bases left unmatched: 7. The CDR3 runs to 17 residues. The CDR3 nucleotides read TGTGCCAGCAGCCGCGACAGGGGGGGATCAACTAATGAAAAACTGTTTTTT. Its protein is CASSRDRGGSTNEKLFF.

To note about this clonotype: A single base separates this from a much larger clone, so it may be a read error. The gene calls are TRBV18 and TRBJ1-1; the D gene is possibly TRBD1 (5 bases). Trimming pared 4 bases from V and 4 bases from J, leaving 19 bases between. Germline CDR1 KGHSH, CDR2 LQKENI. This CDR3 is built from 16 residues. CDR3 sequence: CASSQKSTGPGTEAFF. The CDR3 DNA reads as TGTGCCAGCTCACAAAAATCCACGGGGCCTGGCACTGAAGCTTTCTTT. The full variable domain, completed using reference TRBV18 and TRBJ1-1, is NAGVMQNPRHLVRRRGQEARLRCSPMKGHSHVYWYRQLPEEGLKFMVYLQKENIIDESGMPKERFSAEFPKEGPSILRIQQVVRGDSAAYFCASSQKSTGPGTEAFFGQGTRLTVV.

The CDR3 loop is CAPTRQLNTEAFF. The CDR3 nucleotides are TGTGCCCCTACGAGGCAGTTGAACACTGAAGCTTTCTTT. The V call is TRBV5-8, the J call TRBJ1-1; unclear D gene. V was trimmed by 10 bases and J by 0 bases, leaving 13 bases between them. This CDR3 comprises 13 residues. Germline-derived CDR1 and CDR2 are SGHTS and YDEGEE.

DNA for the CDR3: TGCGCCAGCAGCTCAGGACAGGTGGCAGATACGCAGTATTTT. This codes for CASSSGQVADTQYF. V gene TRBV5-1 combines with J gene TRBJ2-3, with 7 bases lining up with TRBD1. CDR1 is SGHRS and CDR2 is YFSETQ in the germline V gene. V dropped 3 bases and J dropped 4; count of bases not matched to a gene: 5. The CDR3 contains 14 residues.

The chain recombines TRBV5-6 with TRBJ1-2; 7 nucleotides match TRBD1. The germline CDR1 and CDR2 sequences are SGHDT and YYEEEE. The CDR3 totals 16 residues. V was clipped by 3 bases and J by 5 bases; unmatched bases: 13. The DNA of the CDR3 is TGTGCCAGCAGCTGGAGTAGTGGCAGGGGGTCGTATGGCTACACCTTC. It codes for CASSWSSGRGSYGYTF.

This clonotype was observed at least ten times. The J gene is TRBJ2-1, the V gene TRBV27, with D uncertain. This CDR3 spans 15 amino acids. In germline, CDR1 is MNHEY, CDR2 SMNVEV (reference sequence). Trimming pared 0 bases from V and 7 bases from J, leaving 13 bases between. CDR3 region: CASSLSLSPRNEQFF. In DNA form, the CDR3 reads TGTGCCAGCAGTTTATCTCTATCTCCGAGGAATGAGCAGTTCTTC.

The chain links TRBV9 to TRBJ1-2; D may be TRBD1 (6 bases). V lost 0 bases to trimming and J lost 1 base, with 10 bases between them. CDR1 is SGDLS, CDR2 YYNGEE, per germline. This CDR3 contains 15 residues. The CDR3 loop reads CASSVVVDSNYGYTF. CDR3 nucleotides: TGTGCCAGCAGCGTAGTTGTGGACAGTAACTATGGCTACACCTTC.

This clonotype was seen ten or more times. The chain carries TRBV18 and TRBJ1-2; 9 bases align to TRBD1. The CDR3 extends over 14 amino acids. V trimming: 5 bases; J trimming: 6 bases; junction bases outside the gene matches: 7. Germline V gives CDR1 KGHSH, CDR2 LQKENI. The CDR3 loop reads CASSAEQGADGYTF. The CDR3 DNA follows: TGTGCCAGCTCAGCTGAACAGGGGGCCGATGGCTACACCTTC.

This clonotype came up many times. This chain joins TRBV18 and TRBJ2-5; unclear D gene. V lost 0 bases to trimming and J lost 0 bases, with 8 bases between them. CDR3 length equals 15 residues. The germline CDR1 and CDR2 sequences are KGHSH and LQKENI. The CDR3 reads CASSPPSVYQETQYF. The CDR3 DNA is TGTGCCAGCTCACCACCCTCCGTGTACCAAGAGACCCAGTACTTC.

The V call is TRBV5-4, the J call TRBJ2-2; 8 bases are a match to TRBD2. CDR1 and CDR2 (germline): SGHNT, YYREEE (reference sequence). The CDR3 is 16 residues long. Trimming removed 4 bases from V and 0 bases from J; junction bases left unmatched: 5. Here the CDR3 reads CASSRSGRANTGELFF. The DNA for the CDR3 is TGTGCCAGCAGCCGGAGCGGGAGAGCGAACACCGGGGAGCTGTTTTTT.

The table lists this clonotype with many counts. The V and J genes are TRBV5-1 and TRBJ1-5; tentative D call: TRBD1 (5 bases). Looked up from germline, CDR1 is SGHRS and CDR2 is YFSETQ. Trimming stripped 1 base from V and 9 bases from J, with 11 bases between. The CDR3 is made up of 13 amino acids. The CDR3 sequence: CASSLWQGTPQHF. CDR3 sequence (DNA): TGCGCCAGCAGCTTGTGGCAGGGAACGCCCCAGCATTTT.

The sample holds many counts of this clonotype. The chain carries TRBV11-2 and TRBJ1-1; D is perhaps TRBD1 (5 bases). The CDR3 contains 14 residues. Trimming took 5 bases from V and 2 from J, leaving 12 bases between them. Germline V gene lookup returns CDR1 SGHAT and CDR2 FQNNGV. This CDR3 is CASSLPRANTEAFF. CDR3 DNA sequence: TGTGCCAGCAGCCTTCCCAGGGCAAACACTGAAGCTTTCTTT.

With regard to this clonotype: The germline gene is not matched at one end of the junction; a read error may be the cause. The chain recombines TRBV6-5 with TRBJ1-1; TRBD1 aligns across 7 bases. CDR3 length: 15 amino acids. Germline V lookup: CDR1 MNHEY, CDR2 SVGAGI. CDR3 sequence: CASSSPGQMNIEAFF. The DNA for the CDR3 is TGTGCCAGCAGTTCGCCGGGACAGATGAACATTGAAGCTTTCTTT.